The 23 T cell receptor beta chains in this list originate from one sample, sequenced in a study of identical twins. TCRdb reprocessed the 5' RACE reads via MiXCR and lists one record per CDR3 protein. The table includes 350,000 to 450,000 distinct CDR3 sequences, around a sixth detected once. The sequenced material came from naive T cells sorted from blood. The source of these receptors is a man aged 45 to 65 in good health.

The chain employs TRBV20-1 and TRBJ2-1; TRBD2 aligns across 14 bases. With V trimmed by 1 base and J by 8 bases, 10 bases remained unmatched. This CDR3 has 17 residues. Per the germline V gene, CDR1 is DFQATT and CDR2 is SNEGSKA (reference sequence). The CDR3 sequence is CSARARGTSGRRDEQFF. The CDR3 nucleotides read TGCAGTGCTAGAGCACGAGGGACTAGCGGGAGACGCGATGAGCAGTTCTTC.

This sequence joins TRBV4-3 and TRBJ1-1; 7 bases map to TRBD1. The CDR3 has 13 amino acids. Germline CDR1 is LGHNA and CDR2 is YSLEER. J lost 4 bases, V lost 4 bases, and 3 bases had no gene match. The CDR3 region is CASSRTGVTEAFF. The CDR3 nucleotides are TGCGCCAGCAGCCGAACAGGGGTCACTGAAGCTTTCTTT.

This clonotype was recorded a few times. The genes are TRBV12-3 or TRBV12-4 and TRBJ1-1; D remains ambiguous. V dropped 7 bases and J dropped 7 bases, with 16 bases sitting between them. The CDR3 has 13 amino acids. The CDR3 loop reads CASTPPTMGEAFF. As DNA, the CDR3 is TGTGCCAGCACCCCTCCAACCATGGGTGAAGCTTTCTTT.

The chain has TRBV5-4 and TRBJ2-5, with a possible D match to TRBD1 (8 bases). This CDR3 is 17 amino acids long. From germline, CDR1 is SGHNT and CDR2 YYREEE (reference sequence). Trimming removed 4 bases from V and 4 bases from J, with 23 bases in between. As DNA, the CDR3 is TGTGCCAGCAGCAGAGCAGCGGGACAGGCATCGAGAGAGACCCAGTACTTC. Amino acids: CASSRAAGQASRETQYF.

In its sample, this clonotype was seen many times. This sequence joins TRBV3-1 and TRBJ1-1, with D tentatively TRBD1 (5 bases). Trimming removed 4 bases at V and 9 bases at J, with 15 bases between. From germline, CDR1 is LGHDT and CDR2 YNNKEL (reference sequence). CDR3 size: 13 residues. The DNA of the CDR3 is TGTGCCAGCAGCCCGGGGCTCTTAACCCAAGCTTTCTTT. It yields the protein CASSPGLLTQAFF. The full variable domain, completed using reference TRBV3-1 and TRBJ1-1, is DTAVSQTPKYLVTQMGNDKSIKCEQNLGHDTMYWYKQDSKKFLKIMFSYNNKELIINETVPNRFSPKSPDKAHLNLHINSLELGDSAVYFCASSPGLLTQAFFGQGTRLTVV.

The count of this clonotype is one. With a much larger clone just one base away, this may be a read error. The chain has TRBV24-1 and TRBJ2-1; D not certain. This CDR3 has 16 amino acids. Germline lookup yields CDR1 KGHDR and CDR2 SFDVKD. CDR3 loop: CATSDPDTSSYNVQFF. Written as DNA, the CDR3 is TGTGCCACCAGTGACCCTGACACGAGCTCCTACAATGTGCAGTTCTTC.

This clonotype was counted only a few times. The chain employs TRBV6-1 and TRBJ2-1; TRBD2 agrees at 9 bases. The CDR3 extends over 15 amino acids. Germline lookup yields CDR1 MNHNS and CDR2 SASEGT. The V gene end was trimmed by 4 bases and the J gene end by 3 bases; junction bases not matched to a gene: 4. The CDR3 DNA reads as TGTGCCAGCAGTGGAAGCGGGAGGTACTACAATGAGCAGTTCTTC. Protein product: CASSGSGRYYNEQFF.

This clonotype was counted at least ten times. Its ends do not fully match the called genes, so a read error is possible. The chain is built from TRBV12-3 or TRBV12-4 and TRBJ1-5, with D possibly matching TRBD1 (5 bases). The CDR3 has 15 residues. CDR3 sequence (DNA): TGTGCCAGCAGTATAGCGGGGGTCAACAATCAGCCCCAGCATTTT. Encoded protein: CASSIAGVNNQPQHF.

This clonotype was detected a few times. This chain connects TRBV5-1 to TRBJ1-4; 7 positions match TRBD1. The germline CDR1 and CDR2 sequences are SGHRS and YFSETQ. The V gene end was trimmed by 4 bases and the J gene end by 5 bases; junction bases not matched to a gene: 5. The CDR3 runs 14 residues. The CDR3 protein is CASSGDRLNEKLFF. In DNA, the CDR3 is TGCGCCAGCAGCGGGGACAGACTCAATGAAAAACTGTTTTTT.

In this sample, this clonotype turned up once. The chain carries TRBV11-2 and TRBJ2-5; 12 nucleotides line up with TRBD2. There are 21 residues in the CDR3. Germline CDR1 and CDR2: SGHAT and FQNNGV. The V segment lost 5 bases and the J segment 5 bases; nucleotides outside the gene matches: 24. The CDR3 DNA is TGTGCCAGCAGCCGTCGAACTCCTAGCGGGGGGGCCTTCAACAATGAGGAGACCCAGTACTTC. Translation: CASSRRTPSGGAFNNEETQYF.

This clonotype was picked up many times. The chain links TRBV25-1 to TRBJ2-7, with 9 bases that match TRBD1. This CDR3 is built from 15 residues. Germline loops: CDR1 MGHDK, CDR2 SYGVNS. With 3 bases clipped from V and 2 bases from J, the junction kept 5 bases outside the gene matches. CDR3 amino acids: CASSDLRDRAYEQYF. The CDR3 DNA reads as TGTGCCAGCAGTGACCTCCGGGACAGGGCCTACGAGCAGTACTTC.

V and J are TRBV4-1 and TRBJ2-5; D may be TRBD2 (5 bases). Germline V CDR1 and CDR2: MGHRA, YSYEKL. V lost 4 bases and J lost 8, with 20 bases in between. The CDR3 extends over 15 amino acids. The CDR3: CASSLSSALGSTQYF. DNA of the CDR3: TGCGCCAGCAGCCTCTCCTCGGCCCTTGGGAGTACCCAGTACTTC.

The chain carries TRBV2 and TRBJ2-1; TRBD1 matches 7 bases. This CDR3 comprises 15 residues. Losses at the gene ends were 4 bases for V and 2 bases for J; bases not matched to a gene: 5. CDR1 is SNHLY, CDR2 FYNNEI, per germline. CDR3 in amino acids: CASSVTGAAYNEQFF. In nucleotides, the CDR3 is TGTGCCAGCAGTGTAACAGGGGCCGCCTACAATGAGCAGTTCTTC.

This clonotype occurred many times. The genes are TRBV20-1 and TRBJ2-3; TRBD2 matches 11 bases. CDR1 and CDR2 (germline): DFQATT, SNEGSKA (reference sequence). The CDR3 length is 15 residues. V gave up 2 bases and J gave up 5 bases; unmatched junction bases: 6. CDR3 residues: CSARSPGTSGDTQYF. The CDR3 DNA reads as TGCAGTGCTAGAAGTCCAGGGACTAGCGGAGATACGCAGTATTTT.

For this clonotype: A much larger clone differs by one base, so this may be a read error. The gene calls are TRBV3-1 and TRBJ2-3; D may match TRBD1 or TRBD2 (5 bases each). CDR3 length: 12 amino acids. The germline CDR1 and CDR2 sequences are LGHDT and YNNKEL (reference sequence). The chain's CDR3 is CASSRGLDMQYF. For the CDR3, the DNA is TGTGCCAGCAGCCGGGGGTTGGATATGCAGTATTTT.

This rearrangement joins TRBV7-2 to TRBJ2-5, with D maybe TRBD2 (6 bases). This CDR3 region has 14 residues. Germline V lookup: CDR1 SGHTA, CDR2 FQGNSA. The germline V and J ends were trimmed by 1 base and 5 bases, with 11 bases remaining between them. The CDR3 here is CASSLDGGSETQYF. The DNA of the CDR3 is TGTGCCAGCAGCTTAGACGGGGGATCGGAGACCCAGTACTTC.

This clonotype was seen many times. The genes are TRBV5-6 and TRBJ2-6, with a tentative D call TRBD2 (5 bases). The germline CDR1 and CDR2 sequences are SGHDT and YYEEEE. V was shortened by 2 bases and J by 0 bases, with 18 bases between the two germline ends. CDR3 length: 19 amino acids. The CDR3 DNA reads TGTGCCAGCAGCTTTGGTATAGACGGGGTCAGCTCTGGGGCCAACGTCCTGACTTTC. Its protein product is CASSFGIDGVSSGANVLTF. Full variable domain (missing parts from reference TRBV5-6 and TRBJ2-6): DAGVTQSPTHLIKTRGQQVTLRCSPKSGHDTVSWYQQALGQGPQFIFQYYEEEERQRGNFPDRFSGHQFPNYSSELNVNALLLGDSALYLCASSFGIDGVSSGANVLTFGAGSRLTVL.

This clonotype was recorded a few times. This rearrangement joins TRBV12-3 or TRBV12-4 to TRBJ2-1; D perhaps matches TRBD1 (5 bases). V lost 6 bases and J 7 bases, leaving 10 bases between the germline ends. The length of the CDR3 is 12 residues. CDR3 nucleotides: TGTGCCAGCAGGCAGCAGGGAAATGAGCAGTTCTTC. Protein product: CASRQQGNEQFF.

This clonotype was observed a few times. The chain couples TRBV9 to TRBJ2-1; TRBD2 is a possible D gene (5 bases). The V end was cut by 0 bases, the J end by 0 bases, with 10 bases between. Germline values: CDR1 SGDLS, CDR2 YYNGEE. This CDR3 contains 16 residues. The CDR3 DNA reads as TGTGCCAGCAGCGTAGCCGGGATGAGCTCCTACAATGAGCAGTTCTTC. Encoded protein: CASSVAGMSSYNEQFF.

Ten or more counts support this clonotype. The chain is built from TRBV5-1 and TRBJ2-5; D is uncertain. Looked up from germline, CDR1 is SGHRS and CDR2 is YFSETQ. The V and J ends lost 0 bases and 5 bases respectively, with 5 bases between them. The CDR3 contains 12 residues. The CDR3 is CASSLDYETQYF. CDR3 nucleotides: TGCGCCAGCAGCTTGGATTACGAGACCCAGTACTTC.

This clonotype was recorded at least ten times. The gene calls are TRBV11-2 and TRBJ2-1; D remains unclear. Germline CDR1 and CDR2: SGHAT and FQNNGV. V lost 5 bases and J lost 4, with 15 bases in between. The CDR3 is 15 amino acids. The CDR3 loop reads CASSADRGPYNEQFF. The CDR3 nucleotides are TGTGCCAGCAGCGCCGATAGAGGTCCGTACAATGAGCAGTTCTTC.

This clonotype was detected only a few times. The chain is built from TRBV27 and TRBJ2-3; 7 positions match TRBD2. The V segment lost 4 bases and the J segment 3 bases; nucleotides outside the gene matches: 7. This CDR3 has 15 amino acids. From germline, CDR1 is MNHEY and CDR2 SMNVEV (reference sequence). The chain's CDR3 is CASSSSRLATDTQYF. CDR3 sequence (DNA): TGTGCCAGCAGTTCCAGCAGACTAGCAACAGATACGCAGTATTTT.

The chain carries TRBV5-1 and TRBJ2-3; D uncertain. This CDR3 region has 19 residues. V lost 0 bases and J 1 base, leaving 21 bases between the germline ends. Germline V gives CDR1 SGHRS, CDR2 YFSETQ. CDR3: CASSLEWVGAAKGTDTQYF. The CDR3 DNA sequence: TGCGCCAGCAGCTTGGAATGGGTGGGCGCAGCTAAGGGCACAGATACGCAGTATTTT.